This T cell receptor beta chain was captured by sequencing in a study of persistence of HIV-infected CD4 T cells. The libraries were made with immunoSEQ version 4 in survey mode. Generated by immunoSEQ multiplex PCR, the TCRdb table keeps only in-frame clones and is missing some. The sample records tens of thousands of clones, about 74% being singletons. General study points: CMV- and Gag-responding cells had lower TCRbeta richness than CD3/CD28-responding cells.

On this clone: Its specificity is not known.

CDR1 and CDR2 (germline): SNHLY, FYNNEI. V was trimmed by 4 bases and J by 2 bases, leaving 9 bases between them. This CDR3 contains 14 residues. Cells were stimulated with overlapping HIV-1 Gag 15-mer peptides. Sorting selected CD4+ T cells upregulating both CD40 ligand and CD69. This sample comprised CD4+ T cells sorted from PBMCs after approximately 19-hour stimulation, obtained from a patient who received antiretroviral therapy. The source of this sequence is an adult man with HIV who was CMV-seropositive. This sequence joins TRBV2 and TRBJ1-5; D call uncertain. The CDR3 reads CASSASSGNQPQHF. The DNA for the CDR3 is TGTGCCAGCAGTGCTTCCTCGGGCAATCAGCCCCAGCATTTT.